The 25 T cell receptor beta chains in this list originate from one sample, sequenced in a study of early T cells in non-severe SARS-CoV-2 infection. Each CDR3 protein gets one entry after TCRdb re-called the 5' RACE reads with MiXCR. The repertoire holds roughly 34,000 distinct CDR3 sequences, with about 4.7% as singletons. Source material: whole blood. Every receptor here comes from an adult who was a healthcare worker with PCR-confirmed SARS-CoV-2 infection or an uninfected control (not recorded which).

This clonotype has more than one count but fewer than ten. DNA for the CDR3: TGTGCCAGCAGTGCCGACCGTTCCCCTAGCACAGATACGCAGTATTTT. Its protein is CASSADRSPSTDTQYF. The chain links TRBV27 to TRBJ2-3, with D unresolved. Between the trimmed V and J ends, which lost 5 bases and 0 bases, there was a span of 15 bases. Per germline, CDR1 MNHEY and CDR2 SMNVEV (reference sequence). The CDR3 spans 16 residues.

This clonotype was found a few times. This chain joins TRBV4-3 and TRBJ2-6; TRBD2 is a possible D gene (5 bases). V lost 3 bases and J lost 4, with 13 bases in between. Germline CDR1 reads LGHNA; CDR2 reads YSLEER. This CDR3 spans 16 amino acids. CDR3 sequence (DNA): TGCGCCAGCAGCCAGTTCGTAGCGCAGGGGGCCAACGTCCTGACTTTC. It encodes CASSQFVAQGANVLTF.

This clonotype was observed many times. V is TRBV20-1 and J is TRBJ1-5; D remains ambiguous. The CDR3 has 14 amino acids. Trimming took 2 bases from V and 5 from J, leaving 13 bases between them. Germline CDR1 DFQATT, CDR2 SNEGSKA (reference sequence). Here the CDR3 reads CSARRGSADQPQHF. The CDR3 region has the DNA TGCAGTGCTAGACGGGGTTCTGCCGATCAGCCCCAGCATTTT.

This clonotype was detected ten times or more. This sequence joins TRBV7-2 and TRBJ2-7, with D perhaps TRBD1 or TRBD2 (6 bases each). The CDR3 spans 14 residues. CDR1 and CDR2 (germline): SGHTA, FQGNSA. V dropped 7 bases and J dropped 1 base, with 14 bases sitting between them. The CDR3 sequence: CASKGGGSSYEQYF. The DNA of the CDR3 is TGTGCCAGCAAAGGAGGGGGTTCGTCCTACGAGCAGTACTTC.

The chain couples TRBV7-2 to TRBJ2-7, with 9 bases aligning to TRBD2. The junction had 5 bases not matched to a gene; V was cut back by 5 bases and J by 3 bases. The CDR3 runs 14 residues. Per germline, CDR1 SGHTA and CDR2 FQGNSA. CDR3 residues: CASSPSGEFYEQYF. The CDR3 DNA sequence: TGTGCCAGCAGCCCTAGCGGGGAATTCTACGAGCAGTACTTC.

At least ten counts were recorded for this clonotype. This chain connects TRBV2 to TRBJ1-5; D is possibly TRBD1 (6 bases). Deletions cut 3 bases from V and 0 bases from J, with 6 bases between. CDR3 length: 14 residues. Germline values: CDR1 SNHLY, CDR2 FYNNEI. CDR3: CASSEGHSNQPQHF. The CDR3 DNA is TGTGCCAGCAGTGAGGGACATAGCAATCAGCCCCAGCATTTT.

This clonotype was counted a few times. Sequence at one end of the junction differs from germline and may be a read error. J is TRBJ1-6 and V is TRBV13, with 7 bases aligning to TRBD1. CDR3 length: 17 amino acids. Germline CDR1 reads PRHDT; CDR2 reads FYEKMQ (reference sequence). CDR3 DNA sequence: TGTGCCAGCAGCCTCCGACAGGGAGGCTCCTATAATTCACCCCTCCATTTT. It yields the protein CASSLRQGGSYNSPLHF.

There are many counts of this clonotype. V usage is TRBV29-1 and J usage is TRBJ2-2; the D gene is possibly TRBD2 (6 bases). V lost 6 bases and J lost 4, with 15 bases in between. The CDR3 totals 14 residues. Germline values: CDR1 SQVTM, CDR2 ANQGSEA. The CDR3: CSVRSGGPTGELFF. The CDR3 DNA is TGCAGCGTCCGCTCCGGGGGACCCACCGGGGAGCTGTTTTTT.

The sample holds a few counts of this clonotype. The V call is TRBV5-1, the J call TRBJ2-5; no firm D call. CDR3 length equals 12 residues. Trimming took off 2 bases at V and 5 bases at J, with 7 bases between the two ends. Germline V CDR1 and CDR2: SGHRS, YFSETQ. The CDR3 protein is CASSFAEETQYF. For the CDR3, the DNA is TGCGCCAGCAGCTTCGCGGAGGAGACCCAGTACTTC.

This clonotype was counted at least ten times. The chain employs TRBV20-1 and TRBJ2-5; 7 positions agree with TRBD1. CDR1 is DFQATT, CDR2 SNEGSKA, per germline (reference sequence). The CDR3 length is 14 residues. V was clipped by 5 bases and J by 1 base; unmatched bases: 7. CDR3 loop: CSASQRQGQETQYF. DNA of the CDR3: TGCAGTGCTTCTCAACGACAGGGCCAAGAGACCCAGTACTTC.

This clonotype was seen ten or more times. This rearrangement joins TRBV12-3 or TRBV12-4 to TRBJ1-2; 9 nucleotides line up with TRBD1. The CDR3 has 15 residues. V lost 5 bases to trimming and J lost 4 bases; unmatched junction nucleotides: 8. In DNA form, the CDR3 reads TGTGCCAGCAGTGATAGACAGGGGGGTATCTATGGCTACACCTTC. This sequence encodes CASSDRQGGIYGYTF.

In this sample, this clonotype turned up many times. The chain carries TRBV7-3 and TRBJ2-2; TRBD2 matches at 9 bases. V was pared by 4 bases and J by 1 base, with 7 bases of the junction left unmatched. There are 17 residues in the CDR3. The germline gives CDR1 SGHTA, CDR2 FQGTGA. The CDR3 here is CASSSIAGDVNTGELFF. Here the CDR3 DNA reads TGTGCCAGCAGCTCCATAGCGGGGGACGTGAACACCGGGGAGCTGTTTTTT.

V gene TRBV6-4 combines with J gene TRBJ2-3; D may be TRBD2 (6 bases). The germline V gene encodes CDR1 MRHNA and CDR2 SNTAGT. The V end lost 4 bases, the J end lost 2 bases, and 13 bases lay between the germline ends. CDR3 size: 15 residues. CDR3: CASSASTRVTDTQYF. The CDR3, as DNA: TGTGCCAGCAGTGCATCGACTAGAGTCACAGATACGCAGTATTTT.

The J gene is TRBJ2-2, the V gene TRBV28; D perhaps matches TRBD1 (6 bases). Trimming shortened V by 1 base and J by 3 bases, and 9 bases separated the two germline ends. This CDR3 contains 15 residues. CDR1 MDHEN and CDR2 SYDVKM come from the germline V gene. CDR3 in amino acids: CASSLLDRDTGELFF. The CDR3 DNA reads TGTGCCAGCAGTTTATTGGACAGAGACACCGGGGAGCTGTTTTTT.

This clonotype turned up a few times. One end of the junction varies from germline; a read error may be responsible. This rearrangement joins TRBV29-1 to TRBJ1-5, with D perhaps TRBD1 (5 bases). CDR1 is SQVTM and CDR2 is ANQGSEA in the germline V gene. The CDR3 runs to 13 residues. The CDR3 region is CSVVPGRNQPRHF. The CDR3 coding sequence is TGCAGCGTCGTGCCAGGGCGCAATCAGCCCCGGCATTTT.

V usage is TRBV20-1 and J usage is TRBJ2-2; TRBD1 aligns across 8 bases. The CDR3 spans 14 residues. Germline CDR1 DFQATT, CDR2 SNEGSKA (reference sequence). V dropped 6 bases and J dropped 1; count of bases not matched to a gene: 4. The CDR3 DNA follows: TGCAGTGCCAGACAGGGGTTGAACACCGGGGAGCTGTTTTTT. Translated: CSARQGLNTGELFF.

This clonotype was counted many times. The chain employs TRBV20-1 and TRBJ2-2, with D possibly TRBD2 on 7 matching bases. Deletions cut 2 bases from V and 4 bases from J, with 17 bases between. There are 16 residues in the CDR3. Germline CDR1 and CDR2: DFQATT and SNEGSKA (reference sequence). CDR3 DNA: TGCAGTGCTAGACCCCCGCTGGGGGGGGCCACCGGGGAGCTGTTTTTT. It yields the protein CSARPPLGGATGELFF.

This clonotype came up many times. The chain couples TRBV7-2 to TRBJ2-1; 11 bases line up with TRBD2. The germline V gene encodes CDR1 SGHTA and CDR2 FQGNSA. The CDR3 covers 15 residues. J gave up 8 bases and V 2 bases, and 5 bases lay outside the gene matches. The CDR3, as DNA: TGTGCCAGCAGCTTAACTAGCGGGGGAGAGTATGAGCAGTTCTTC. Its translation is CASSLTSGGEYEQFF.

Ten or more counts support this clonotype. The DNA of the CDR3 is TGCAGCGTTGAAAGGAGCGGAGCTAGCGGGGGGCCGCTAGAGACCCAGTACTTC. The encoded protein is CSVERSGASGGPLETQYF. This chain links TRBV29-1 with TRBJ2-5, with 11 positions matching TRBD2. J was trimmed by 4 bases and V by 2 bases; bases with no gene match: 15. Looked up from germline, CDR1 is SQVTM and CDR2 is ANQGSEA. The CDR3 is 18 residues long.

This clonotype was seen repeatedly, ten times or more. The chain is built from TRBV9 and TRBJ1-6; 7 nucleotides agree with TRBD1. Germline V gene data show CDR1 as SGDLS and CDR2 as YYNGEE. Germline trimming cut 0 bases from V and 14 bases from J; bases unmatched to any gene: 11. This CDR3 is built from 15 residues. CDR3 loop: CASSVGGTVPVSLHF. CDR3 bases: TGTGCCAGCAGCGTAGGTGGGACAGTACCTGTATCCCTCCACTTT.

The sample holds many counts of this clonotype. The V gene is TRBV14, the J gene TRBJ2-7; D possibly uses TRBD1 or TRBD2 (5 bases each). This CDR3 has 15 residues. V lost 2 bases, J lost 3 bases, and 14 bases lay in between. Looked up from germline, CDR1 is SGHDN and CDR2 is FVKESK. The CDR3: CASSQLGTSIYEQYF. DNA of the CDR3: TGTGCCAGCAGCCAACTCGGGACCAGCATCTACGAGCAGTACTTC.

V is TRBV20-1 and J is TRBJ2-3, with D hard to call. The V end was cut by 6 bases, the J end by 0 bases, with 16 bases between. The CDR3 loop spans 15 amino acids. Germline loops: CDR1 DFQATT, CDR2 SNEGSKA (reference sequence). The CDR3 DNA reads TGCAGTGCCACCAGACAAACAGCTAGCACAGATACGCAGTATTTT. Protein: CSATRQTASTDTQYF.

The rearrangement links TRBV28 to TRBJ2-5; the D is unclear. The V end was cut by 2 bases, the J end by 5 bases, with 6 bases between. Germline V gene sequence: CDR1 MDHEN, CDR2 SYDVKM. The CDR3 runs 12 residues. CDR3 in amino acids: CASSLAPETQYF. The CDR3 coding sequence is TGTGCCAGCAGTTTAGCCCCGGAGACCCAGTACTTC.

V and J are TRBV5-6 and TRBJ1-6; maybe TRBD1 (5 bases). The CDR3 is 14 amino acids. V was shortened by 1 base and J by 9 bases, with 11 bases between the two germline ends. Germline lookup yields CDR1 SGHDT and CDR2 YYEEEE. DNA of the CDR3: TGTGCCAGCAGCTTGTACACAGGTAGTTCACCCCTCCACTTT. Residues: CASSLYTGSSPLHF.

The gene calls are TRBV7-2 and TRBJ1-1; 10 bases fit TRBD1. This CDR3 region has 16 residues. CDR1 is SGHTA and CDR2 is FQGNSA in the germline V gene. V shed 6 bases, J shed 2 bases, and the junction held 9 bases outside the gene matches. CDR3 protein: CASSRTGTGANTEAFF. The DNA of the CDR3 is TGTGCCAGCAGTCGAACAGGGACAGGGGCCAACACTGAAGCTTTCTTT. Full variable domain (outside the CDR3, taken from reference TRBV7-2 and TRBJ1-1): GAGVSQSPSNKVTEKGKDVELRCDPISGHTALYWYRQSLGQGLEFLIYFQGNSAPDKSGLPSDRFSAERTGGSVSTLTIQRTQQEDSAVYLCASSRTGTGANTEAFFGQGTRLTVV.